These T cell receptor beta chains were read from a single sample in a study of shared T cell receptors in the human thymus. The method was immunoSEQ multiplex PCR; TCRdb's version includes in-frame clones alone and lacks a portion of them. The sample includes 650,000 to 950,000 clones, around 85% of them seen just once. A further study also used this sample, focusing on human thymus T cells.

The sequencing input was thymocytes. The source of these receptors is a girl less than two years old with a congenital heart defect. CDR3s include the opening cysteine and the closing phenylalanine or tryptophan. The D gene is left open where the match is weak. Expanded clones get a size class; other rows say once, few or many, or leave the size out.

D gene | clone size | J gene | V gene | CDR3 protein | CDR3 DNA
- | - | TRBJ2-5 | TRBV5-1 | CASSGEEETQYF | TGCGCCAGCAGCGGGGAGGAGGAGACCCAGTACTTC
- | - | TRBJ1-6 | TRBV6-6 | CASSPIGAQDNSPLHF | TGTGCCAGCAGTCCCATAGGGGCGCAGGATAATTCACCCCTCCACTTT
- | - | TRBJ1-3 | TRBV12-5 | CASAFPRDTIYF | TGTGCTAGTGCCTTTCCCCGAGACACCATATATTTT
TRBD2 | - | TRBJ2-7 | TRBV18 | CASSTGGLGYEQYF | TGTGCCAGCTCAACGGGGGGGCTTGGGTACGAGCAGTACTTC
TRBD1 | - | TRBJ1-1 | TRBV6-7 | CASSSPGQGMNTEAFF | TGTGCCAGCAGTTCTCCGGGACAGGGGATGAACACTGAAGCTTTCTTT
TRBD1 | once | TRBJ2-2 | TRBV6-1 | CASITRDRGRGELFF | TGTGCCAGCATCACACGGGACAGGGGGCGGGGGGAGCTGTTTTTT
- | - | TRBJ2-5 | TRBV29-1 | CSVFRETQYF | TGCAGCGTCTTTCGAGAGACCCAGTACTTC
- | - | TRBJ1-2 | TRBV4-3 | CASSQVRGADGYTF | TGCGCCAGCAGCCAAGTCCGGGGGGCGGATGGCTACACCTTC
TRBD1 | few | TRBJ2-7 | TRBV14 | CASSQGQGAYEQYF | TGTGCCAGCAGCCAAGGACAGGGGGCCTACGAGCAGTACTTC
TRBD1 | - | TRBJ1-4 | TRBV18 | CASSPGTDNEKLFF | TGTGCCAGCTCACCAGGGACAGATAATGAAAAACTGTTTTTT
- | - | TRBJ1-5 | TRBV19 | CASKELTGNQPQHF | TGTGCCAGTAAGGAGCTAACAGGAAATCAGCCCCAGCATTTT
- | - | TRBJ2-2 | TRBV7-3 | CASSLEPRGPNTGELFF | TGTGCCAGCAGCTTAGAACCCAGGGGACCTAACACCGGGGAGCTGTTTTTT
- | - | TRBJ1-1 | TRBV5-5 | CASSSEDSGRSFF | TGTGCCAGCAGCAGCGAGGACAGCGGCAGGTCTTTCTTT
TRBD1 | - | TRBJ1-6 | TRBV27 | CASSLFQGENSPLHF | TGTGCCAGCAGTTTATTTCAGGGGGAAAATTCACCCCTCCACTTT
- | - | TRBJ2-1 | TRBV11-2 | CASTPGGGSEQFF | TGTGCCAGCACCCCTGGGGGGGGCAGTGAGCAGTTCTTC
TRBD1 | once | TRBJ1-1 | TRBV7-9 | CASSHLKEDRGMNTEAFF | TGTGCCAGCAGTCACCTAAAAGAGGACAGGGGTATGAACACTGAAGCTTTCTTT
- | - | TRBJ1-2 | TRBV28 | CASSPRWERTPSGGYTF | TGTGCCAGCAGTCCGCGGTGGGAACGGACACCCAGTGGTGGCTACACCTTC
- | - | TRBJ1-2 | TRBV18 | CASSKPGGPRNGYTF | TGTGCCAGCTCAAAACCGGGGGGGCCCCGTAATGGCTACACCTTC
- | - | TRBJ1-1 | TRBV27 | CASSLGDRGDTEAFF | TGTGCCAGCAGTTTAGGGGATCGGGGAGATACTGAAGCTTTCTTT
- | - | TRBJ1-1 | TRBV2 | CASRTMGGGEAFF | TGTGCCAGCAGGACAATGGGGGGGGGTGAAGCTTTCTTT
- | few | TRBJ1-3 | TRBV7-8 | CASSQQGQSGNTIYF | TGTGCCAGCAGTCAGCAGGGGCAATCTGGAAACACCATATATTTT
- | - | TRBJ2-7 | TRBV5-5 | CASSRRATDYEQYF | TGTGCCAGCAGCCGCAGGGCGACGGATTACGAGCAGTACTTC
- | - | TRBJ2-1 | TRBV6-5 | CASSYGHPNEQFF | TGTGCCAGCAGTTATGGACACCCTAATGAGCAGTTCTTC
- | - | TRBJ2-3 | TRBV7-6 | CASSLANRARQYF | TGTGCCAGCAGCTTAGCGAACAGGGCGAGGCAGTATTTT
- | - | TRBJ1-5 | TRBV27 | CASSLYREYGNQPQHF | TGTGCCAGCAGTTTATACAGGGAATATGGCAATCAGCCCCAGCATTTT
TRBD1 | - | TRBJ1-2 | TRBV5-1 | CASSLRQGLGGYTF | TGCGCCAGCAGCCTGCGACAGGGGCTCGGGGGCTACACCTTC
TRBD1 | - | TRBJ1-1 | TRBV4-1 | CASSQEGTGEHATEAFF | TGCGCCAGCAGCCAAGAAGGGACAGGGGAACATGCCACTGAAGCTTTCTTT
TRBD2 | - | TRBJ2-7 | TRBV2 | CARTSVGSYEQYF | TGTGCCAGGACTAGCGTTGGGTCCTACGAGCAGTACTTC
- | - | TRBJ2-7 | TRBV2 | CASSGAGWVYEQYF | TGTGCCAGCAGTGGAGCCGGGTGGGTGTACGAGCAGTACTTC
- | - | TRBJ2-7 | TRBV5-5 | CASSLLADRLQYF | TGTGCCAGCAGCTTGTTAGCCGACAGGTTACAGTACTTC
- | few | TRBJ1-1 | TRBV5-1 | CASSCPQGGNTEAFF | TGCGCCAGCAGCTGTCCCCAAGGGGGGAACACTGAAGCTTTCTTT
- | few | TRBJ1-2 | TRBV27 | CASSLHGGKSNYGYTF | TGTGCCAGCAGTCTCCATGGAGGGAAATCTAACTATGGCTACACCTTC
TRBD1 | - | TRBJ1-2 | TRBV29-1 | CSALQGGGYTF | TGCAGCGCCTTACAGGGGGGGGGATACACCTTC
- | once | TRBJ1-1 | TRBV7-4 | CASSLFLRGTGTGTEAFF | TGTGCCAGCAGCTTGTTCCTCCGGGGTACAGGGACGGGAACTGAAGCTTTCTTT
- | - | TRBJ1-2 | TRBV9 | CASSVEGPDYGYTF | TGTGCCAGCAGCGTAGAGGGGCCCGACTATGGCTACACCTTC
- | - | TRBJ2-5 | TRBV11-2 | CASSLPGQETQYF | TGTGCCAGCAGCTTACCGGGCCAAGAGACCCAGTACTTC
- | - | TRBJ1-6 | TRBV7-3 | CASSFGESCSPLHF | TGTGCCAGCAGCTTCGGGGAAAGTTGTTCACCCCTCCACTTT
- | few | TRBJ2-2 | TRBV2 | CASRDPLGTNTGELFF | TGTGCCAGCAGGGATCCCTTAGGGACAAACACCGGGGAGCTGTTTTTT
- | - | TRBJ1-1 | TRBV7-2 | CASSIRSSTLNTEAFF | TGTGCCAGCAGTATTCGGTCCTCTACTCTGAACACTGAAGCTTTCTTT
- | - | TRBJ2-7 | TRBV14 | CASSPTRSRVGPYEQYF | TGTGCCAGCAGCCCTACTAGGAGTCGCGTTGGGCCCTACGAGCAGTACTTC
- | few | TRBJ1-5 | TRBV6-1 | CASGRVAYQPQHF | TGTGCCAGCGGGAGGGTGGCATATCAGCCCCAGCATTTT
- | - | TRBJ1-6 | TRBV6-1 | CASSVKGRGVSPLHF | TGTGCCAGCAGTGTGAAGGGGCGAGGAGTTTCACCCCTCCACTTT